The clone carrying this T cell receptor beta chain was seen just once. Its antigen is unidentified. Source study methods: ImmunoSEQ yielded junction-only sequences lacking quality scores, so filtering differed. Sequencing was performed with immunoSEQ multiplex PCR; in TCRdb, only in-frame clones are kept and a portion is missing. The DNA gave D and trimming, while V, J and clone size come from that table. The sample shows hundreds of thousands of clones, roughly 95% of them seen only once. Terminally differentiated effector memory CD45RA+ cells were excluded from the naive CD8 cells, which were CD45RO-negative and positively selected for CCR7. The sample originates from a study of shared clonotypes between healthy human individuals. Overall study: Three CD4 naive, three CD4 memory, two CD8 naive and one CD8 memory plate were used per donor.

Trimming cost V 7 bases and J 6 bases; bases outside gene matches: 8. The CDR3 consists of 15 residues. The germline gives CDR1 LNHDA, CDR2 SQIVND (reference sequence). Study-wide findings and caveats: Approximately 5.3% was the fraction of naive CD4 clonotypes found shared across several donors. As a rule, naive subsets had a larger estimated richness than memory subsets.

V gene TRBV19 combines with J gene TRBJ2-1, with 11 bases matching TRBD2. The material sequenced was naive CD8+ T cells sorted from blood. The sequence derives from a woman aged 25 to 45 in good health. The CDR3 spells CASNPLAGGVNEQFF. The CDR3 coding sequence is TGTGCCAGTAACCCCCTAGCGGGAGGTGTCAATGAGCAGTTCTTC.